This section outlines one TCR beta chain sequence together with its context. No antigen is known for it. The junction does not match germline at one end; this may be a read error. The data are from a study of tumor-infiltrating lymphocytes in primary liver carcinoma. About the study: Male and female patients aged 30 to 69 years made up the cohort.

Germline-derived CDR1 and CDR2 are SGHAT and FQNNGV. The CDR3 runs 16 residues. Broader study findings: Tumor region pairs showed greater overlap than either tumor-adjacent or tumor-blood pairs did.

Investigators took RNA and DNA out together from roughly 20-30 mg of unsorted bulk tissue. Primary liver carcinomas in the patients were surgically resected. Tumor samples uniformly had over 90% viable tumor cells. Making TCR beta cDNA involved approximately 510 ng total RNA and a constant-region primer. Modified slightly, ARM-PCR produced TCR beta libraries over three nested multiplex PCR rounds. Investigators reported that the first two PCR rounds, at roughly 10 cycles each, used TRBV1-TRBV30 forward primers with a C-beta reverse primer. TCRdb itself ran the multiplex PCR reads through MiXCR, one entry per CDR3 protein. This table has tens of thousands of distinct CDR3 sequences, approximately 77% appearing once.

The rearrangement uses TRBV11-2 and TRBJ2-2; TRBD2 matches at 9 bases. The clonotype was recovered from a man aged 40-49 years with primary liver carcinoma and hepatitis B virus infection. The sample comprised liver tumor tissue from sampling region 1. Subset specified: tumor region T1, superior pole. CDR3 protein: CVSTLVALAGTGELLF. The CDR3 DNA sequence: TGCGTCAGCACCTTAGTGGCGCTAGCGGGAACCGGGGAACTGTTATTT.